The rows below give T cell receptor beta chains drawn from one sample of a study of blood T cell repertoires in COVID-19. The table came from immunoSEQ multiplex PCR; TCRdb's copy has only in-frame clones and leaves some out. The sample has 100,000 to 110,000 clones; over 75% are singletons. The material sequenced was peripheral blood. The receptors derive from a human donor in a cohort sampled during active COVID-19. The CDR3 runs from the conserved cysteine through the conserved F or W. The order of the fields is V gene, D gene, clone size, J gene, CDR3 DNA, CDR3 protein. A D gene is named only where the DNA matches it firmly. Clone size is stated in some rows and not others, as once, few, many or a class when expanded.

v_gene: TRBV5-1; d_gene: .; abundance: .; j_gene: TRBJ1-2; CDR3nt: TGCGCCAGCAGCTTGGCGGGCAGGGATGGCTACACCTTC; CDR3aa: CASSLAGRDGYTF
v_gene: TRBV12-3/TRBV12-4; d_gene: .; abundance: .; j_gene: TRBJ1-1; CDR3nt: TGTGCCAGCAGTTCACTCTACACTGAAGCTTTCTTT; CDR3aa: CASSSLYTEAFF
v_gene: TRBV6-5; d_gene: TRBD1; abundance: few; j_gene: TRBJ1-2; CDR3nt: TGTGCCAGCAGACAACAGGGGGCAGGAGGCTACACCTTC; CDR3aa: CASRQQGAGGYTF
v_gene: TRBV6-5; d_gene: TRBD1; abundance: .; j_gene: TRBJ1-2; CDR3nt: TGTGCCAGCAGAAATTCGGGACAGGTCGGTAGCGGCTACACCTTC; CDR3aa: CASRNSGQVGSGYTF
v_gene: TRBV6-5; d_gene: TRBD2; abundance: .; j_gene: TRBJ2-7; CDR3nt: TGTGCCAGCGGCCCCGGGACTAGCGTCGAGCAGTACTTC; CDR3aa: CASGPGTSVEQYF
v_gene: TRBV6-1; d_gene: .; abundance: .; j_gene: TRBJ1-1; CDR3nt: TGTGCCAGCAGTGAACTTATGTCCACTGAAGCTTTCTTT; CDR3aa: CASSELMSTEAFF
v_gene: TRBV29-1; d_gene: .; abundance: .; j_gene: TRBJ1-4; CDR3nt: TGCAGCGTTGAAGAGGCCCAGGGAGGGGATAATGAAAAACTGTTTTTT; CDR3aa: CSVEEAQGGDNEKLFF
v_gene: TRBV5-4; d_gene: TRBD2; abundance: .; j_gene: TRBJ2-1; CDR3nt: TGTGCCAGCAGCTTCCTGGGGAGGGGAGGCTACAATGAGCAGTTCTTC; CDR3aa: CASSFLGRGGYNEQFF
v_gene: TRBV23-1; d_gene: .; abundance: .; j_gene: TRBJ1-6; CDR3nt: TGCGCCAGCAGGAAGGGGACTTTCCCACCCCTCCACTTT; CDR3aa: CASRKGTFPPLHF
v_gene: TRBV2; d_gene: .; abundance: .; j_gene: TRBJ1-6; CDR3nt: TGTGCCAGCAGTGAAGCGGGGCAGGGTTTTAATTCACCCCTCCACTTT; CDR3aa: CASSEAGQGFNSPLHF
v_gene: TRBV7-9; d_gene: .; abundance: .; j_gene: TRBJ1-2; CDR3nt: TGTGCCAGCACTAGGAGGGGCTTCAACTATGGCTACACCTTC; CDR3aa: CASTRRGFNYGYTF
v_gene: TRBV30; d_gene: TRBD1; abundance: .; j_gene: TRBJ2-1; CDR3nt: TGTGCCTGGAGGGCACAGGGGCCGATCTACAATGAGCAGTTCTTC; CDR3aa: CAWRAQGPIYNEQFF
v_gene: TRBV7-2; d_gene: .; abundance: .; j_gene: TRBJ2-7; CDR3nt: TGTGCCAGCAGCTTAGCCGGGGGAAACCCTACCTACGAGCAGTACTTC; CDR3aa: CASSLAGGNPTYEQYF